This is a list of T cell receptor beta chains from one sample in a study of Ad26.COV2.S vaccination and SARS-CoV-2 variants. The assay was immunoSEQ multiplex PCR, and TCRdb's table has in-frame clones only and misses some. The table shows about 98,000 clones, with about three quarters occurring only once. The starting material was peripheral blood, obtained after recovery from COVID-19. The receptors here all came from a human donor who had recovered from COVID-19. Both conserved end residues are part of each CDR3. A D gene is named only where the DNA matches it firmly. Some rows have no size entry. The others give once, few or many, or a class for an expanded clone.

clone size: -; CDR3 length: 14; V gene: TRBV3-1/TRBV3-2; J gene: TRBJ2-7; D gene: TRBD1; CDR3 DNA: TGTGCCAGCACCACCACGACAGGGTCCTACGAGCAGTACTTC; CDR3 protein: CASTTTTGSYEQYF
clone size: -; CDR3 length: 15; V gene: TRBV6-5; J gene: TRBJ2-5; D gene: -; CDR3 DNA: TGTGCCAGCAGGATGGGGTGGGGGGGCAAAGAGACCCAGTACTTC; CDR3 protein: CASRMGWGGKETQYF
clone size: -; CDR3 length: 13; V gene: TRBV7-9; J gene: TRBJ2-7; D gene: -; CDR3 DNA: TGTGCCAGCAGTTCGACAGAATCCTACGAGCAGTACTTC; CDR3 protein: CASSSTESYEQYF
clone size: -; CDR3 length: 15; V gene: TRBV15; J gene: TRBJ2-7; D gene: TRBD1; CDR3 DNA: TGTGCCACCAGCAGACCGGACAGGGGGGCGTACGAGCAGTACTTC; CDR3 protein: CATSRPDRGAYEQYF
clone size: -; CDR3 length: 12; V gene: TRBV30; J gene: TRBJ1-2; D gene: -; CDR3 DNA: TGTGCCTGGAAGCACCCAGGCTATGGCTACACCTTC; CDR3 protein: CAWKHPGYGYTF
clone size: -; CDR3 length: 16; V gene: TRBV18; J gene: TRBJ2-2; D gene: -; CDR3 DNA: TGTGCCAGCTCACCGAATGTGGGTGGGAACACCGGGGAGCTGTTTTTT; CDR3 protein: CASSPNVGGNTGELFF
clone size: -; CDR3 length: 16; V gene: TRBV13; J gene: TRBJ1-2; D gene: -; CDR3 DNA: TGTGCCAGCAGCGACGAGGCAGGGGCTGGGCCCTATGGCTACACCTTC; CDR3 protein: CASSDEAGAGPYGYTF
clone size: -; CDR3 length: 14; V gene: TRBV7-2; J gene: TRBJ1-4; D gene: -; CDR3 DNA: TGTGCCAGCAGCTTAGGTCCGGAAGGGGAAAAACTGTTTTTT; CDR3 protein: CASSLGPEGEKLFF
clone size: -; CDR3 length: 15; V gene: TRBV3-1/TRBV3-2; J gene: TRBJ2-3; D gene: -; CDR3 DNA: TGTGCCAGCAGCCAAGAAACCCTTATCACAGATACGCAGTATTTT; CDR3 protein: CASSQETLITDTQYF
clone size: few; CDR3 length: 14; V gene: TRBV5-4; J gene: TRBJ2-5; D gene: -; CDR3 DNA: TGTGCCAGCAGCTTCTCGGGGGTTCAAGAGACCCAGTACTTC; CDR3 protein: CASSFSGVQETQYF
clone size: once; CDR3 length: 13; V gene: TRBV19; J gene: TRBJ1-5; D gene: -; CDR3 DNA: TGTGCCAGTAGTATGACAGTGCTGGGACCCCAGCATTTT; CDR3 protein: CASSMTVLGPQHF
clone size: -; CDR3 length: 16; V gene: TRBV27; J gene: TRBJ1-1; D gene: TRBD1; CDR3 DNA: TGTGCCAGCAGTTTATCCGTGGACAGGTTGAACACTGAAGCTTTCTTT; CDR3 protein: CASSLSVDRLNTEAFF
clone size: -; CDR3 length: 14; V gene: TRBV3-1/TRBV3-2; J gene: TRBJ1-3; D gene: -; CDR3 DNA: TGTGCCAGCAGCCAAGGGACCGCTGCGGGCACCATATATTTT; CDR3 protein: CASSQGTAAGTIYF
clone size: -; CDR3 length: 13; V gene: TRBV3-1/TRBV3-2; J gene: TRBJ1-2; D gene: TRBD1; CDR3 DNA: TGTGCCAGCAGCCGACAGGGGACAGATGGCTACACCTTC; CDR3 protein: CASSRQGTDGYTF
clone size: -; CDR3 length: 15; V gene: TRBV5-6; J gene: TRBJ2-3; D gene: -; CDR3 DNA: TGTGCCAGCAGCGGTAGGACCCAGAACACAGATACGCAGTATTTT; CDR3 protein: CASSGRTQNTDTQYF
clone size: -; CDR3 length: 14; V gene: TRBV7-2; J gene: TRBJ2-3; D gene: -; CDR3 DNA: TGTGCCACCAAAGGGGCCTTTAGCACAGATACGCAGTATTTT; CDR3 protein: CATKGAFSTDTQYF
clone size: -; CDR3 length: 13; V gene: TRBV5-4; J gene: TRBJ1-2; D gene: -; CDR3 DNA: TGTGCCAGCAGCTTGTTCGGGGGGGGTGGCTACACCTTC; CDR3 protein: CASSLFGGGGYTF
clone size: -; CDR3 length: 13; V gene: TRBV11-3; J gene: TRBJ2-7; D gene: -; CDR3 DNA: TGTGCCAGCAGCTTAGCACCGGCCTACGAGCAGTACTTC; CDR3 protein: CASSLAPAYEQYF
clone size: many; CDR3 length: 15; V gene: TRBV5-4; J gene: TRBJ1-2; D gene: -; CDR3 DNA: TGTGCCAGCAGCCTTGAAATACCGGGCAACTATGGCTACACCTTC; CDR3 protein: CASSLEIPGNYGYTF
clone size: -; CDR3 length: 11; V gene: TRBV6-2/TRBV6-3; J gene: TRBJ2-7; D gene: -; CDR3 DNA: TGTGCCAGCAGTTATATCTCCGAGCAGTACTTC; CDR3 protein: CASSYISEQYF
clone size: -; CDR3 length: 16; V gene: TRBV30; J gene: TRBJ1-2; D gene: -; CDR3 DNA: TGTGCCTGGAGTGTAGGCCTCGGGACGGCTAACTATGGCTACACCTTC; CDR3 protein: CAWSVGLGTANYGYTF